This T cell receptor beta chain was recovered during a study of cytomegalovirus exposure and HLA in healthy donors. Findings of the study overall: Some public TCRs appeared in many individuals, while most sequences were rare. The listing of 150 or so TCR beta chains classed them as cytomegalovirus-associated. A subsequent analysis found that TCR clusters from the first cohort also tended to co-occur in the 130 or so validation repertoires, with approximately 94% of cluster scores above 0.

For this clone: What it recognizes is unknown.

The repertoire was sequenced with immunoSEQ multiplex PCR; TCRdb's copy has only in-frame clones and lacks some. Here the sample spans approximately 170,000 clones, 85% being singletons. Germline trimming cut 2 bases from V and 4 bases from J; bases unmatched to any gene: 4. Per germline, CDR1 MNHEY and CDR2 SVGAGI. The CDR3 contains 15 residues. Sequenced: PBMCs. The rearrangement joins TRBV6-5 to TRBJ1-5; 8 bases are a match to TRBD1. The clonotype originates from a man younger than 35 in good health and CMV-seropositive. CDR3 in amino acids: CASSYGTGGNQPQHF. CDR3 DNA sequence: TGTGCCAGCAGTTACGGAACAGGGGGAAATCAGCCCCAGCATTTT.